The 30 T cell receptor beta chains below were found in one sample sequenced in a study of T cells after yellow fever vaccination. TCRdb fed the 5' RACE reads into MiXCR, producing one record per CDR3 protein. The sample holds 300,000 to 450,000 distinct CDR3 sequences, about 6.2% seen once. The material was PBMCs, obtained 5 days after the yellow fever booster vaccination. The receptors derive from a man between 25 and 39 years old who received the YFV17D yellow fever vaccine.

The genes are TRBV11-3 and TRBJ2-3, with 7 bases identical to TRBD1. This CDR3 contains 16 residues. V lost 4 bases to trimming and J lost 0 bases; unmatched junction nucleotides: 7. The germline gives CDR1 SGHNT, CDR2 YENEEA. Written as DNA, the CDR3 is TGTGCCAGCAGCTCCGGGACAGTCTTAAGCACAGATACGCAGTATTTT. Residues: CASSSGTVLSTDTQYF.

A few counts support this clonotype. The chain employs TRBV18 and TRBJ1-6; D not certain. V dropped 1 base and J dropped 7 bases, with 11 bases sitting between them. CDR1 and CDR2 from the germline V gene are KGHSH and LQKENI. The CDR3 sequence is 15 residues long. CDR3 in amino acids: CASSPLAGLNSPLHF. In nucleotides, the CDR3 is TGTGCCAGCTCACCACTTGCGGGCTTAAATTCACCCCTCCACTTT. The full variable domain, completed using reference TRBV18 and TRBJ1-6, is NAGVMQNPRHLVRRRGQEARLRCSPMKGHSHVYWYRQLPEEGLKFMVYLQKENIIDESGMPKERFSAEFPKEGPSILRIQQVVRGDSAAYFCASSPLAGLNSPLHFGNGTRLTVT.

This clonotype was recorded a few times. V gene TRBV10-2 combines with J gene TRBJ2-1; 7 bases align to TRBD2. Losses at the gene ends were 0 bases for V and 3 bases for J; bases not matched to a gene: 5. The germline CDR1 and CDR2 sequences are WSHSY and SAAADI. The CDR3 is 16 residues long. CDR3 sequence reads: CASSESGAGIYNEQFF. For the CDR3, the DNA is TGCGCCAGCAGTGAGTCGGGAGCGGGGATCTACAATGAGCAGTTCTTC.

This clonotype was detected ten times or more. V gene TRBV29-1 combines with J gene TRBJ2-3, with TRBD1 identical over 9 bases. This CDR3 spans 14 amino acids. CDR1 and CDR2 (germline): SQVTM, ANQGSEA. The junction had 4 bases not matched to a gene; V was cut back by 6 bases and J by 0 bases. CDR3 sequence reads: CSVSGQGSTDTQYF. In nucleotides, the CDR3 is TGCAGCGTGTCGGGACAGGGAAGCACAGATACGCAGTATTTT.

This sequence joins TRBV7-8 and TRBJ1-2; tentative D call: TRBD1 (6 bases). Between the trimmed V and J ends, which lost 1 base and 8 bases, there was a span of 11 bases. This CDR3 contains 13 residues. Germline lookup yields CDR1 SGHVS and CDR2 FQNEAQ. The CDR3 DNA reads TGTGCCAGCAGCTTAGACAGGGCAGCGGGCTACACCTTC. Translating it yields CASSLDRAAGYTF.

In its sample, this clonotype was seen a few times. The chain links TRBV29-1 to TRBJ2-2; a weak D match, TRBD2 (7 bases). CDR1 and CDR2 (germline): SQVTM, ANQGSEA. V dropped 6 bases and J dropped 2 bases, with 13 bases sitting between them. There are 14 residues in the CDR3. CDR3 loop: CSVRGGSNTGELFF. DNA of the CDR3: TGCAGCGTCAGGGGCGGGAGCAACACCGGGGAGCTGTTTTTT.

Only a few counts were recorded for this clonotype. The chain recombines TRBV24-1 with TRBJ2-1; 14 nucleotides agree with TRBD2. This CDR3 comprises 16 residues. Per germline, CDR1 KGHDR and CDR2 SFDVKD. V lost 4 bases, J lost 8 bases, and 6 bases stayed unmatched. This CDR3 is CATSDPGLAGGYEQFF. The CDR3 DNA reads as TGTGCCACCAGTGACCCAGGACTAGCGGGAGGATATGAGCAGTTCTTC.

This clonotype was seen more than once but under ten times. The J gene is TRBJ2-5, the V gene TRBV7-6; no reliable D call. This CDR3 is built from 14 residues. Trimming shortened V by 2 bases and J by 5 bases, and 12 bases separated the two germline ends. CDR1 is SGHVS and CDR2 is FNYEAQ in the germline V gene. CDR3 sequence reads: CASSLRVMKETQYF. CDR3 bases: TGTGCCAGCAGCTTACGGGTGATGAAGGAGACCCAGTACTTC.

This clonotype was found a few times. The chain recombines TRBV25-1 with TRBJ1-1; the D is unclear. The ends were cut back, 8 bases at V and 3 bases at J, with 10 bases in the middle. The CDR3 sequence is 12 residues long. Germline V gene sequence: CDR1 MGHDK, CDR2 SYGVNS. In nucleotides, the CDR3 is TGTGCCAGCGGCAATTATTACACTGAAGCTTTCTTT. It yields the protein CASGNYYTEAFF.

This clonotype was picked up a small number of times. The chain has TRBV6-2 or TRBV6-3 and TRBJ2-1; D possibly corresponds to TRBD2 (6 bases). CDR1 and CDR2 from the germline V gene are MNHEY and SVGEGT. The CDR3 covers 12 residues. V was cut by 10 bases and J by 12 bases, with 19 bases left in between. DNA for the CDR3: TGTGCCACCGCCCTCGGGGGTTTACGGCAGTTCTTC. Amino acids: CATALGGLRQFF.

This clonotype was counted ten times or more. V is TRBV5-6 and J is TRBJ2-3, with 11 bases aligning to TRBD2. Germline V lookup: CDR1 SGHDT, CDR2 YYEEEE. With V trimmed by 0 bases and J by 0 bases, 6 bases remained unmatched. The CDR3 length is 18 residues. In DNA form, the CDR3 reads TGTGCCAGCAGCTTGGCCGGGACTAGCGGACCTAGCACAGATACGCAGTATTTT. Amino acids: CASSLAGTSGPSTDTQYF.

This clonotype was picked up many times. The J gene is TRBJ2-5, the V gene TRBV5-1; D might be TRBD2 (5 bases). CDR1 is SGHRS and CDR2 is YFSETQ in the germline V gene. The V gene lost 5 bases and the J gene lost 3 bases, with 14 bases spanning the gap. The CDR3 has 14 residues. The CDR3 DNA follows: TGCGCCAGCAGTCCGGGTGGAGGTAAAGAGACCCAGTACTTC. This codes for CASSPGGGKETQYF.

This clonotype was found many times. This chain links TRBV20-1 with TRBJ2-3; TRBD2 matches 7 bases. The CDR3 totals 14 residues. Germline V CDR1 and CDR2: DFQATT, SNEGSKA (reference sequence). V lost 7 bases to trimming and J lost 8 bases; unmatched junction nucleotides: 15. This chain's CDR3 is CSGAGTTIMGTQYF. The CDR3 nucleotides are TGCAGTGGGGCCGGGACTACCATCATGGGTACGCAGTATTTT.

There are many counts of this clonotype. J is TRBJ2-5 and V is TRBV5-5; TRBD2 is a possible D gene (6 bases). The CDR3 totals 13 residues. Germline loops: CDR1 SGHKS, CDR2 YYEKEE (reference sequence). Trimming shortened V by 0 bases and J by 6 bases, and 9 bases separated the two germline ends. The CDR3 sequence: CASSLGGEKTQYF. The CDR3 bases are TGTGCCAGCAGCTTGGGGGGGGAAAAGACCCAGTACTTC. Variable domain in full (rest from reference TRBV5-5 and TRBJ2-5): DAGVTQSPTHLIKTRGQQVTLRCSPISGHKSVSWYQQVLGQGPQFIFQYYEKEERGRGNFPDRFSARQFPNYSSELNVNALLLGDSALYLCASSLGGEKTQYFGPGTRLLVL.

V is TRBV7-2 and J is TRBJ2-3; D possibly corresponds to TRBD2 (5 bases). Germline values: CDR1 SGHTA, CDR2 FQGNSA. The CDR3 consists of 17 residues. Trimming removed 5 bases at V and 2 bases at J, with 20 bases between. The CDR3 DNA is TGTGCCAGCAGCCCCCACGTGGGTAGGGAGAACACAGATACGCAGTATTTT. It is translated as CASSPHVGRENTDTQYF.

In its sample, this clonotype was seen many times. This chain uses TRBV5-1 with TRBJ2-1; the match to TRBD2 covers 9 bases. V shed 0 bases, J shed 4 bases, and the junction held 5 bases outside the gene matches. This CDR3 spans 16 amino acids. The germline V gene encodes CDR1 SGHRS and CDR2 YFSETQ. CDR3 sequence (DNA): TGCGCCAGCAGCTTGGGAGCGGGAGGCCTGTACAATGAGCAGTTCTTC. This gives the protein CASSLGAGGLYNEQFF.

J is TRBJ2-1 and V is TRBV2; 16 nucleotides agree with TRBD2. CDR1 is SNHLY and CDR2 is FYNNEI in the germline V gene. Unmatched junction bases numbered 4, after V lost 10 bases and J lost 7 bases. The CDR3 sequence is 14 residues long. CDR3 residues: CATGTSGRGNEQFF. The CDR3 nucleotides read TGTGCCACAGGGACTAGCGGGAGGGGTAATGAGCAGTTCTTC.

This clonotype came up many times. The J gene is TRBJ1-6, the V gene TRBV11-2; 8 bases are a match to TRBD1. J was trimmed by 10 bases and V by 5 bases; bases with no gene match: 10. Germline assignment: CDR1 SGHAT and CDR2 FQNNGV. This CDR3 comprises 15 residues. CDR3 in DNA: TGTGCCAGCAGCCCACGGACAGGGAGAGAATCACCCCTCCACTTT. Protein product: CASSPRTGRESPLHF. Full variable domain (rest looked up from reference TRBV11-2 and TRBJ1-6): EAGVAQSPRYKIIEKRQSVAFWCNPISGHATLYWYQQILGQGPKLLIQFQNNGVVDDSQLPKDRFSAERLKGVDSTLKIQPAKLEDSAVYLCASSPRTGRESPLHFGNGTRLTVT.

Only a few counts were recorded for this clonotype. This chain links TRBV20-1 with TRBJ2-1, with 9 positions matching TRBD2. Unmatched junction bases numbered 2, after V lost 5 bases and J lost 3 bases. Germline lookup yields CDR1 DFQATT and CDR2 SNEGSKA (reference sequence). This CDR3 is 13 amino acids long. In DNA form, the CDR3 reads TGCAGTGCTCTTAGCGGGAGCTACAATGAGCAGTTCTTC. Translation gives CSALSGSYNEQFF.

CDR3: CASSVTATGELFF. CDR3 nucleotide sequence: TGTGCCAGCAGTGTGACTGCCACCGGGGAGCTGTTTTTT. The gene calls are TRBV27 and TRBJ2-2; D is unclear. V lost 5 bases and J lost 4, with 8 bases in between. CDR1 and CDR2 from the germline V gene are MNHEY and SMNVEV (reference sequence). The CDR3 spans 13 residues.

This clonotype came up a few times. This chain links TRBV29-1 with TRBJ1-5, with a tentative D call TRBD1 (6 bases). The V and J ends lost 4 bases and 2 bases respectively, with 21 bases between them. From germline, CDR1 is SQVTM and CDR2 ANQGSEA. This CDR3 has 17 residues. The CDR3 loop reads CSVVGFPLTGRNQPQHF. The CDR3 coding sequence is TGCAGCGTTGTTGGTTTCCCCCTGACAGGACGCAATCAGCCCCAGCATTTT.

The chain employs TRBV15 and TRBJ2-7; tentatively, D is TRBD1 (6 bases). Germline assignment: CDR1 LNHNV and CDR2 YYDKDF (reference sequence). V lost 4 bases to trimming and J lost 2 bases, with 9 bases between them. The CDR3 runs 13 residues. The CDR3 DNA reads TGTGCCACCAGCACGGACAGTACCTACGAGCAGTACTTC. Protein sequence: CATSTDSTYEQYF.

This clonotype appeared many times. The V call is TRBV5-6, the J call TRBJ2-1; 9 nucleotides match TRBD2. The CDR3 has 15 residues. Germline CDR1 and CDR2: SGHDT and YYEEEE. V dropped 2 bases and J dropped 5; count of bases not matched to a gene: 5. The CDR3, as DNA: TGTGCCAGCAGCTTTAGCGGGAGAGTGCACAATGAGCAGTTCTTC. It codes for CASSFSGRVHNEQFF.

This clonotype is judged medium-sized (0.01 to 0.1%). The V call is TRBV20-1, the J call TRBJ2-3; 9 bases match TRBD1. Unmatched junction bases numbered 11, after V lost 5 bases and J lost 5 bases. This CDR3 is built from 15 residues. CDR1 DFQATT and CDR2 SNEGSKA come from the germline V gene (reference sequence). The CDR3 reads CSADRTGDQGDTQYF. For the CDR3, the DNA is TGCAGTGCTGACAGGACAGGGGATCAGGGAGATACGCAGTATTTT.

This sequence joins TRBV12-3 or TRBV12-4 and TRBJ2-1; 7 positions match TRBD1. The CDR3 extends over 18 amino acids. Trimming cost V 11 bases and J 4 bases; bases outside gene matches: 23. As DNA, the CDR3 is TGTGCCTTCTGTTTCAGCCCGCTCTCCCGGGACAGATACAATGAGCAGTTCTTC. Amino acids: CAFCFSPLSRDRYNEQFF.

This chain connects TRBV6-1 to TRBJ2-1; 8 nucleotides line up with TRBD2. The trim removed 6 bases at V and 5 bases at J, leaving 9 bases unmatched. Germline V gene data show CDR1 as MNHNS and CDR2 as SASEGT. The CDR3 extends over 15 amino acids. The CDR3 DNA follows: TGTGCCAGCAGGTCCCGAGGACTAGCAAACAATGAGCAGTTCTTC. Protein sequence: CASRSRGLANNEQFF.

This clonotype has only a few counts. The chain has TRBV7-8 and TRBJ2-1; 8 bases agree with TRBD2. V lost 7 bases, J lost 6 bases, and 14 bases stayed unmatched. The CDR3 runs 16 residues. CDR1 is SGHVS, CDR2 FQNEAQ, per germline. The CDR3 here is CASIDEPAGDGNEQFF. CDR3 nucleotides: TGTGCCAGCATCGATGAACCAGCGGGAGATGGCAATGAGCAGTTCTTC.

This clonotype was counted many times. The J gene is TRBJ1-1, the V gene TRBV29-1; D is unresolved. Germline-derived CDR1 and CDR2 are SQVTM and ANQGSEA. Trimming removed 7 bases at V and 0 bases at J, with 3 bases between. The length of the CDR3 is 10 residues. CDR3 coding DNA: TGCAGCGGAGTGAACACTGAAGCTTTCTTT. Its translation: CSGVNTEAFF.

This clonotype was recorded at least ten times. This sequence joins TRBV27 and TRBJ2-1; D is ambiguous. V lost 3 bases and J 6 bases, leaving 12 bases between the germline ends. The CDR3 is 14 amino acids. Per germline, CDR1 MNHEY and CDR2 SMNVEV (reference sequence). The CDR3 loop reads CASSFGSAANEQFF. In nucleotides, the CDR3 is TGTGCCAGCAGTTTTGGGTCGGCGGCCAATGAGCAGTTCTTC.

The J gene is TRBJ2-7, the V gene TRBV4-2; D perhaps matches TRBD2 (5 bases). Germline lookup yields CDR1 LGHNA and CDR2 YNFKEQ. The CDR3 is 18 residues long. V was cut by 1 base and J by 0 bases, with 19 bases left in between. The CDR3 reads CASSQGVGGSGSSYEQYF. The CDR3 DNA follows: TGTGCCAGCAGCCAAGGAGTCGGCGGGTCGGGGAGCTCCTACGAGCAGTACTTC.